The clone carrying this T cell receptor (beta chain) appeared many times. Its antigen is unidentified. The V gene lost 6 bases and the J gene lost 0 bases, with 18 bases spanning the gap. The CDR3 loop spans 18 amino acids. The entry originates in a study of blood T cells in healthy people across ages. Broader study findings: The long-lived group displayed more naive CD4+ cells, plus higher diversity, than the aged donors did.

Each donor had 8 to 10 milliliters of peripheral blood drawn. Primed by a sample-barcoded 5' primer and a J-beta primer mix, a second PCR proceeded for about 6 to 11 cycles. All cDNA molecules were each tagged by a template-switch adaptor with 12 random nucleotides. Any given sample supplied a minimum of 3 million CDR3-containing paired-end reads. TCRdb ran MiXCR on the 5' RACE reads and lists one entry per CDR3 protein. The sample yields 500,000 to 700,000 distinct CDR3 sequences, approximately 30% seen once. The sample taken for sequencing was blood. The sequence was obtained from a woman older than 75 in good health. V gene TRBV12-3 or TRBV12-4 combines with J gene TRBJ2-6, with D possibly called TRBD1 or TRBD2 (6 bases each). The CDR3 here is CASSYLYGGPSGANVLTF. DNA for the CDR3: TGTGCCAGCAGCTACTTGTACGGGGGCCCCTCTGGGGCCAACGTCCTGACTTTC.